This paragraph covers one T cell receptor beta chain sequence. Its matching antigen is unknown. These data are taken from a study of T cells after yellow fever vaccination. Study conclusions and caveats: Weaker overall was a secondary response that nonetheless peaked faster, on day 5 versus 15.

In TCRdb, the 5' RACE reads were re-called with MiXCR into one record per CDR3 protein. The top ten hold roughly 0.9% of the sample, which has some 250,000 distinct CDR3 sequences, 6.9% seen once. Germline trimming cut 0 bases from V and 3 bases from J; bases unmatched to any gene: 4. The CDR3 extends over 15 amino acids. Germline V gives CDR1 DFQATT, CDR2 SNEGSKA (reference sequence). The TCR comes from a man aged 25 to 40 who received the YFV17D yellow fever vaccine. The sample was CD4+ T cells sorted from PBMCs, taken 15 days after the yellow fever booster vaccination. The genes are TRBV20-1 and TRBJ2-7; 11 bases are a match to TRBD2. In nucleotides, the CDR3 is TGCAGTGCTAGAGATGGTACTAGCGGGAGCTACGAGCAGTACTTC. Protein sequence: CSARDGTSGSYEQYF.